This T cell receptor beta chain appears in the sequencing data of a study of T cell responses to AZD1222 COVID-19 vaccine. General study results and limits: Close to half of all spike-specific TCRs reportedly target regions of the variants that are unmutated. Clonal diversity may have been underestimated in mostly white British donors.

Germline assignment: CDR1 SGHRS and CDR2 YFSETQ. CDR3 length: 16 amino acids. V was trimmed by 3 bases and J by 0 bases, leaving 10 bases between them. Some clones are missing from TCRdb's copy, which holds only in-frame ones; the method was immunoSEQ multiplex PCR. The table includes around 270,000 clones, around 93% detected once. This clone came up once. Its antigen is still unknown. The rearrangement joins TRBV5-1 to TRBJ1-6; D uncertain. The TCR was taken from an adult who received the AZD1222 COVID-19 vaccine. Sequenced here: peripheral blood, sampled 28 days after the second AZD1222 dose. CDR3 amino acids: CASSSTASSYNSPLHF. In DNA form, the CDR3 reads TGCGCCAGCAGCTCCACCGCAAGCTCCTATAATTCACCCCTCCACTTT.